The sequence of this TCR beta chain was determined in a study of PD-1 and CTLA-4 blockade in melanoma. Repertoires were generated with immunoSEQ multiplex PCR, while TCRdb's copy carries only in-frame clones and drops some. The table has 9,000 to 13,000 clones, roughly four fifths seen once. Sequences were derived from CD8+ T cells from peripheral blood, sampled from a patient given anti-PD-1 treatment. The sequence came from a human donor with melanoma.

The CDR3 protein is CASSLRLGHSYEQYF. The CDR3 bases are TGTGCCAGCAGCCTCCGGCTAGGCCACTCCTACGAGCAGTACTTC. V and J are TRBV7-8 and TRBJ2-7; unclear D gene. The CDR3 length is 15 residues. Deletions cut 5 bases from V and 0 bases from J, with 14 bases between. CDR1 is SGHVS, CDR2 FQNEAQ, per germline.